The sequence of this T cell receptor beta chain was determined in a study of blood T cell repertoires in COVID-19. Looking at the study overall: Some COVID-19 samples were acute and others convalescent; all came from the United States, Italy and Spain. In each case, the material was cDNA or gDNA derived from T cells, B-cell-depleted T cells, or PBMCs.

V lost 2 bases and J lost 1; bases outside the gene matches: 10. Germline V gene sequence: CDR1 SEHNR, CDR2 FQNEAQ (reference sequence). This CDR3 has 17 residues. Per the authors' pipeline: Reference gene primer amplification gave nucleated cell count estimates. The data were produced by immunoSEQ multiplex PCR, yet TCRdb's version contains in-frame clones alone and is incomplete. Clonal size and the V and J genes are those of that table, whereas D and trimming came from the DNA. The sample records 250,000 to 300,000 clones, over 80% being singletons. The chain joins TRBV7-9 to TRBJ1-1, with 7 positions matching TRBD1. The sample taken for sequencing was peripheral blood. The sequence came from a woman aged 35 to 49 who had recovered from COVID-19. In DNA form, the CDR3 reads TGTGCCAGCAGCTTATTCAGGACAGGCCAGGGGAACACTGAAGCTTTCTTT. It is translated as CASSLFRTGQGNTEAFF.